This T cell receptor beta chain is from a study of blood T cell repertoires in COVID-19. Overall study: Researchers got acute and convalescent COVID-19 samples from the United States, Italy and Spain. The cDNA or gDNA used as material had been derived from T cells, B-cell-depleted T cells, or PBMCs.

Authors' data handling: Reference gene primer amplification gave estimated nucleated cell counts. The data were produced by immunoSEQ multiplex PCR, yet TCRdb's version contains in-frame clones alone and is incomplete. That table is the source of V, J and clone size, and D and trimming were worked out from the DNA. Seen here are about 64,000 clones, around 90% observed once, and the top ten hold more than 9%. Concerning this clone itself: Germline and junction disagree at one end, which may indicate a read error.

This CDR3 spans 14 amino acids. The germline gives CDR1 SSHAT, CDR2 FNYEAQ (reference sequence). This TCR was recovered from a woman older than 75 with active COVID-19. This chain links TRBV7-7 with TRBJ2-7; the match to TRBD1 covers 8 bases. Sequences were obtained from peripheral blood. For the CDR3, the DNA is TGTGCTAGCAGCCCCTCAGGGGGCATCGACGAGCAGTACTTC. Translating it yields CASSPSGGIDEQYF.